The 7 T cell receptor beta chains below come from one sample, sequenced in a study of T cells in localized non-small cell lung cancer. TCRdb keeps only in-frame clones here, not all; method: immunoSEQ multiplex PCR. The sample contains around 90,000 clones, around three quarters of which appear only once. Specimen: PBMCs, collected before any cancer treatment. All receptors come from a man aged 35 to 69 with stage II squamous cell lung carcinoma.

The J gene is TRBJ1-6, the V gene TRBV19; D is undetermined. This CDR3 comprises 16 residues. V dropped 0 bases and J dropped 5 bases, with 11 bases sitting between them. Germline values: CDR1 LNHDA, CDR2 SQIVND (reference sequence). CDR3 sequence: CASSIDRHTDNSPLHF. DNA of the CDR3: TGTGCCAGTAGTATAGACCGGCACACCGATAATTCACCCCTCCACTTT.

This chain joins TRBV9 and TRBJ1-1; D unclear. Germline CDR1 and CDR2: SGDLS and YYNGEE. The V end lost 0 bases, the J end lost 2 bases, and 8 bases lay between the germline ends. The CDR3 runs to 14 residues. The CDR3 DNA follows: TGTGCCAGCAGCGTAGGGGTCGATAACACTGAAGCTTTCTTT. This encodes CASSVGVDNTEAFF. Variable domain in full (rest from reference TRBV9 and TRBJ1-1): DSGVTQTPKHLITATGQRVTLRCSPRSGDLSVYWYQQSLDQGLQFLIQYYNGEERAKGNILERFSAQQFPDLHSELNLSSLELGDSALYFCASSVGVDNTEAFFGQGTRLTVV.

The V and J genes are TRBV18 and TRBJ1-5; 7 bases align to TRBD1. Germline CDR1 is KGHSH and CDR2 is LQKENI. J lost 0 bases, V lost 6 bases, and 5 bases had no gene match. The CDR3 consists of 15 residues. The CDR3, as DNA: TGTGCCAGCTCGTCGGGACAGTTTAGCAATCAGCCCCAGCATTTT. Translating it yields CASSSGQFSNQPQHF.

This clone was seen just once. This chain links TRBV30 with TRBJ1-6; no firm D call. Trimming shortened V by 8 bases and J by 6 bases, and 11 bases separated the two germline ends. Germline loops: CDR1 GTSNPN, CDR2 SVGIG (reference sequence). The CDR3 loop spans 12 amino acids. CDR3: CAGVFRNSPLHF. CDR3 in DNA: TGTGCCGGCGTATTTCGTAATTCACCCCTCCACTTT.

This rearrangement joins TRBV9 to TRBJ2-3, with D uncertain. Trimming removed 0 bases from V and 4 bases from J, with 12 bases in between. CDR3 length: 15 amino acids. Germline values: CDR1 SGDLS, CDR2 YYNGEE. The CDR3 coding sequence is TGTGCCAGCAGCGTAGAGGGCTCACTCGCAGATACGCAGTATTTT. It is translated as CASSVEGSLADTQYF.

The chain carries TRBV9 and TRBJ1-4; a possible D gene is TRBD1 (6 bases). V lost 1 base and J lost 6, with 16 bases in between. Germline-derived CDR1 and CDR2 are SGDLS and YYNGEE. The CDR3 runs to 16 residues. DNA of the CDR3: TGTGCCAGCAGCGTAAGCCCACAGGGTGGGGATGAAAAACTGTTTTTT. This codes for CASSVSPQGGDEKLFF.

The J gene is TRBJ2-2, the V gene TRBV9; D call uncertain. The CDR3 contains 14 residues. Germline V gives CDR1 SGDLS, CDR2 YYNGEE. Trimming took 0 bases from V and 6 from J, leaving 9 bases between them. The CDR3 DNA is TGTGCCAGCAGCGTAGCTGGAAGGGCCGGGGAGCTGTTTTTT. It specifies CASSVAGRAGELFF.